This T cell receptor beta chain was identified during a study of blood T cell repertoires in COVID-19. Libraries were prepared by immunoSEQ multiplex PCR; TCRdb keeps only in-frame clonotypes and omits some of them. The table lists more than 250,000 clones, approximately 85% of them singletons. Germline values: CDR1 GTSNPN, CDR2 SVGIG (reference sequence). The CDR3 sequence is 14 residues long. The V segment lost 2 bases and the J segment 9 bases; nucleotides outside the gene matches: 3. The TCR sequence derives from a middle-aged man with active or convalescent COVID-19. Sequenced sample: peripheral blood. The chain joins TRBV30 to TRBJ1-6; 11 bases agree with TRBD1. CDR3: CAWSRGTGGSPLHF. In DNA form, the CDR3 reads TGTGCCTGGAGTCGAGGGACAGGGGGTTCACCCCTCCACTTT.